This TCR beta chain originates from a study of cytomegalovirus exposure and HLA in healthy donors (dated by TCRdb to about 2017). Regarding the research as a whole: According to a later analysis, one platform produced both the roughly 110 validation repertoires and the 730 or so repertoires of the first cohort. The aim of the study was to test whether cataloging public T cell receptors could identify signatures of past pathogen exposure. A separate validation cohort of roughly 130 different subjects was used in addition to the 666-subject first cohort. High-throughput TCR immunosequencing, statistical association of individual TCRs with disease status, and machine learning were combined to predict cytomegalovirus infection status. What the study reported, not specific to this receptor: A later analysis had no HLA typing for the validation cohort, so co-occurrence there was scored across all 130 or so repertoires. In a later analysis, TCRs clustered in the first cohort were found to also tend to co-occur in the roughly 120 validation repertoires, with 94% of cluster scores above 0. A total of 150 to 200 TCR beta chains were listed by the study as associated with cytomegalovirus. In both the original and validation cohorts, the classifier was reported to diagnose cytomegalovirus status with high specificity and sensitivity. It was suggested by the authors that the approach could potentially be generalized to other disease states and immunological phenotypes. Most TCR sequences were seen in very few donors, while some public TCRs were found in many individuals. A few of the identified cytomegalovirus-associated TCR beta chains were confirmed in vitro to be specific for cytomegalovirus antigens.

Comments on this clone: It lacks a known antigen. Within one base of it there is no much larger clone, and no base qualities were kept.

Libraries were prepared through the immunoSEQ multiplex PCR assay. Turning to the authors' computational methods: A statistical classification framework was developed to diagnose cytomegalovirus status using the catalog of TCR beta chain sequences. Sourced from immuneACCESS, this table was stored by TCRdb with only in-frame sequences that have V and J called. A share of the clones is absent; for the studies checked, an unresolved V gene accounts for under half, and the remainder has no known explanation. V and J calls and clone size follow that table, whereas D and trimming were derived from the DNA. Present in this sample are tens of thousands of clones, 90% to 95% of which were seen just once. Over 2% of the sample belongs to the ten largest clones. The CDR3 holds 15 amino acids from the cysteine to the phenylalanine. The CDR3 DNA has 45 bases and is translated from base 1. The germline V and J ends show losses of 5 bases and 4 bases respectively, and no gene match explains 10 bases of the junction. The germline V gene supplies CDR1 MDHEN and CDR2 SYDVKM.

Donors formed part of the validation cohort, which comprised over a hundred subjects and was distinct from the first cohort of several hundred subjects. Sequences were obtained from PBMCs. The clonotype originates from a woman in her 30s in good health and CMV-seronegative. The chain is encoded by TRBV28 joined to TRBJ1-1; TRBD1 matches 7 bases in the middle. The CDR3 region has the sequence CASSPSNSGGTEAFF. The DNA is TGTGCCAGCAGTCCTTCAAACTCAGGGGGCACTGAAGCTTTCTTT.